This TCR beta chain was sequenced in a study of T cell responses to AZD1222 COVID-19 vaccine. Across the whole study: Doses given second, at about 4 or about 12 weeks, were pooled. Overall study findings and caveats: Possibly, clonal diversity was underestimated; donors were largely white British and included more females. The study sampled repertoires only after the peak T cell response.

This CDR3 spans 13 amino acids. Per the germline V gene, CDR1 is SGHRS and CDR2 is YFSETQ. Trimming took off 7 bases at V and 4 bases at J, with 13 bases between the two ends. The assay was immunoSEQ multiplex PCR, and TCRdb's table has in-frame clones only and misses some. In the table there are over 100,000 clones, around 90% of which are singletons. This clone was detected only once. Its antigen remains unidentified. This clonotype was sampled from an adult in good health. The starting material was peripheral blood, obtained on day 0 of AZD1222 vaccination. The chain employs TRBV5-1 and TRBJ2-3; D is unclear. The CDR3 DNA reads TGCGCCAGCTCCGACCAAGCGTCAGATACGCAGTATTTT. Its translation: CASSDQASDTQYF.